A single sample gave rise to the 7 T cell receptor beta chains below, sequenced in a study of cytomegalovirus exposure and HLA in healthy donors. PCR involved 60 Vbeta and 13 Jbeta primers. The table came from immunoSEQ multiplex PCR; TCRdb's copy has only in-frame clones and leaves some out. This table holds 170,000 or so clones, roughly 78% found once. The specimen was PBMCs. These receptors were collected from a woman aged 45-65 years in good health and CMV-seropositive.

V usage is TRBV4-2 and J usage is TRBJ2-1; 9 positions agree with TRBD2. Germline V gene data show CDR1 as LGHNA and CDR2 as YNFKEQ. J lost 1 base, V lost 0 bases, and 7 bases had no gene match. The CDR3 contains 18 residues. CDR3 region: CASSQEGGRGGSYNEQFF. Here the CDR3 DNA reads TGTGCCAGCAGCCAAGAGGGGGGGCGGGGGGGGTCCTACAATGAGCAGTTCTTC.

V is TRBV30 and J is TRBJ1-1, with 8 bases aligning to TRBD1. Per the germline V gene, CDR1 is GTSNPN and CDR2 is SVGIG (reference sequence). The CDR3 consists of 12 residues. V trimming: 5 bases; J trimming: 5 bases; junction bases outside the gene matches: 4. This CDR3 is CAWEQGGTEAFF. CDR3 in DNA: TGTGCCTGGGAACAGGGGGGAACTGAAGCTTTCTTT. Full variable domain (rest looked up from reference TRBV30 and TRBJ1-1): SQTIHQWPATLVQPVGSPLSLECTVEGTSNPNLYWYRQAAGRGLQLLFYSVGIGQISSEVPQNLSASRPQDRQFILSSKKLLLSDSGFYLCAWEQGGTEAFFGQGTRLTVV.

The gene calls are TRBV6-6 and TRBJ1-2; perhaps TRBD1 as D (6 bases). CDR1 MNHNY and CDR2 SVGAGI come from the germline V gene (reference sequence). The CDR3 contains 14 residues. The V gene lost 5 bases and the J gene lost 5 bases, with 15 bases spanning the gap. The CDR3 reads CASSMAGDDYGYTF. CDR3 bases: TGTGCCAGCAGTATGGCAGGGGATGATTATGGCTACACCTTC.

The gene calls are TRBV5-4 and TRBJ2-3, with 7 positions matching TRBD2. CDR1 and CDR2 from the germline V gene are SGHNT and YYREEE (reference sequence). The trim removed 4 bases at V and 1 base at J, leaving 6 bases unmatched. The CDR3 length is 15 residues. CDR3 in DNA: TGTGCCAGCAGCGGGGGGGACGGTCGCACAGATACGCAGTATTTT. Residues: CASSGGDGRTDTQYF.

This chain connects TRBV9 to TRBJ2-7; tentative D call: TRBD1 (5 bases). With 2 bases removed from V and 5 bases from J, the gap between germline ends came to 17 bases. CDR3 length equals 15 residues. Germline lookup yields CDR1 SGDLS and CDR2 YYNGEE. The chain's CDR3 is CASSVASRQGDEQYF. The CDR3 DNA follows: TGTGCCAGCAGCGTCGCCTCCCGCCAAGGGGACGAGCAGTACTTC.

This chain connects TRBV9 to TRBJ1-3; 7 bases line up with TRBD1. Germline lookup yields CDR1 SGDLS and CDR2 YYNGEE. This CDR3 contains 17 residues. V shed 0 bases, J shed 0 bases, and the junction held 6 bases outside the gene matches. The CDR3 is CASSVAGQAFSGNTIYF. CDR3 nucleotide sequence: TGTGCCAGCAGCGTAGCTGGACAGGCCTTCTCTGGAAACACCATATATTTT. Full variable domain (rest looked up from reference TRBV9 and TRBJ1-3): DSGVTQTPKHLITATGQRVTLRCSPRSGDLSVYWYQQSLDQGLQFLIQYYNGEERAKGNILERFSAQQFPDLHSELNLSSLELGDSALYFCASSVAGQAFSGNTIYFGEGSWLTVV.

The gene calls are TRBV30 and TRBJ2-3; 10 bases are a match to TRBD2. Germline V gene sequence: CDR1 GTSNPN, CDR2 SVGIG (reference sequence). The trim removed 5 bases at V and 2 bases at J, leaving 7 bases unmatched. The length of the CDR3 is 15 residues. The DNA of the CDR3 is TGTGCCTGGGGTCGGACTAGCGGCCTCACAGATACGCAGTATTTT. It codes for CAWGRTSGLTDTQYF.